This is a list of T cell receptor beta chains from one sample in a study of T cells in localized non-small cell lung cancer. Generated by immunoSEQ multiplex PCR, the TCRdb table keeps only in-frame clones and is missing some. The repertoire holds some 13,000 clones, with about 83% as singletons. Here the sequenced sample was peripheral blood, taken before any cancer treatment. Receptors originate from a male donor aged 60 or older with stage I lung adenocarcinoma. Each CDR3 is given with its conserved first and last residue. A D gene is named only where the DNA matches it firmly. Not every row has a clone size; where given, it reads once, few, many or a size class.

TRBJ1-1,few,TRBV28,14,-,TGTGCCAGCAGGGGGGACACAACGAACACTGAAGCTTTCTTT,CASRGDTTNTEAFF
TRBJ2-7,-,TRBV27,16,TRBD2,TGTGCCAGCAGTTTATTGGGGGCTAGCGGGAGAAGCGAGCAGTACTTC,CASSLLGASGRSEQYF
TRBJ1-1,-,TRBV15,13,-,TGTGCCACCAGCAGAGATTGGGCAGGCGAAGCTTTCTTT,CATSRDWAGEAFF
TRBJ1-1,-,TRBV4-2,16,-,TGTGCCAGCAGCCAAGTTTTTTGGGGAACGAACACTGAAGCTTTCTTT,CASSQVFWGTNTEAFF
TRBJ1-2,-,TRBV5-1,15,-,TGCGCCAGCAGCCTATCAGGGGACCACGGAGGTGGCTACACCTTC,CASSLSGDHGGGYTF
TRBJ2-4,once,TRBV28,15,-,TGTGCCAGCAGTGGATTACAGGGAAATTTAAACATTCAGTACTTC,CASSGLQGNLNIQYF
TRBJ1-4,-,TRBV6-6,12,-,TGTGCCAGCAGTTACTCGAGAGAAAAACTGTTTTTT,CASSYSREKLFF
TRBJ2-7,-,TRBV27,13,-,TGTGCCAGCAGCCCCCAATACTCCTACGAGCAGTACTTC,CASSPQYSYEQYF
TRBJ2-1,-,TRBV11-2,10,-,TGTGCCAGCAGCTCGACTATTCAGTTCTTC,CASSSTIQFF
TRBJ1-4,-,TRBV6-5,15,TRBD1,TGTGCCAGCAGTTATCAGGACAGGCCGAATGAAAAACTGTTTTTT,CASSYQDRPNEKLFF
TRBJ1-4,-,TRBV21-1,17,-,TGTGCCAGCAGAAGTAATATATACAAGGTGCATAATGAAAAACTGTTTTTT,CASRSNIYKVHNEKLFF
TRBJ2-5,-,TRBV19,15,-,TGTGCCAGTAGTAGAAAGACAGGTACCCAAGAGACCCAGTACTTC,CASSRKTGTQETQYF
TRBJ2-5,-,TRBV5-4,14,-,TGTGCCAGTAGTTGGGGCCTCACGGGGGAGACCCAGTACTTC,CASSWGLTGETQYF
TRBJ2-7,-,TRBV30,16,TRBD2,TGTGCCTGGAGTGCCAACTGGGGCGGGAGGGCCGGTGAGCAGTACTTC,CAWSANWGGRAGEQYF
TRBJ2-7,-,TRBV5-1,14,-,TGCGCCAGCAGCTTAGCGGACAGCGCCTACGAGCAGTACTTC,CASSLADSAYEQYF
TRBJ2-4,-,TRBV28,15,TRBD1,TGTGCCAGCAGTTCCGTGGGACAGCTGAAAAACATTCAGTACTTC,CASSSVGQLKNIQYF
TRBJ2-5,-,TRBV19,14,-,TGTGCCAGTAGTAGTCAGGGCCTCGAAGAGACCCAGTACTTC,CASSSQGLEETQYF
TRBJ2-1,-,TRBV19,12,-,TGTGCCAGTAGCCGGTCTGGCAATGAGCAGTTCTTC,CASSRSGNEQFF
TRBJ1-1,-,TRBV18,17,-,TGTGCCAGCTCAACCCTCCCAGGCGGCGTAGGGAACACTGAAGCTTTCTTT,CASSTLPGGVGNTEAFF
TRBJ2-1,-,TRBV5-4,15,TRBD1,TGTGCCAGCAGTAAGGACAGGGGGACCTACAATGAGCAGTTCTTC,CASSKDRGTYNEQFF
TRBJ2-1,once,TRBV9,16,-,TGTGCCAGCAGCCCGCGGCGGGTTCAGGCCTACAATGAGCAGTTCTTC,CASSPRRVQAYNEQFF
TRBJ1-1,-,TRBV10-1,16,-,TGCGCCAGCAGTGAAGGGTCGACAGGTGAAGGGACTGAAGCTTTCTTT,CASSEGSTGEGTEAFF
TRBJ1-2,once,TRBV20-1,11,-,TGCAGTGCTAGAGATTACCCGAAGGACACCTTC,CSARDYPKDTF
TRBJ1-3,few,TRBV30,13,-,TGTGCCTGGAGTGTAGATGTGGGAAACACCATATATTTT,CAWSVDVGNTIYF
TRBJ2-1,-,TRBV18,17,TRBD2,TGTGCCAGCTCGCCGGGACTAGCGGGAGGATCCTACAATGAGCAGTTCTTC,CASSPGLAGGSYNEQFF
TRBJ2-7,-,TRBV18,18,TRBD2,TGTGCCAGCTCACTCTCGATGATGGGACTAGCGGGAGTGTACGAGCAGTACTTC,CASSLSMMGLAGVYEQYF
TRBJ1-1,-,TRBV27,16,TRBD1,TGTGCCAGCAGTTTTAGGGACAGGGGTTTGAACACTGAAGCTTTCTTT,CASSFRDRGLNTEAFF
TRBJ2-5,once,TRBV5-1,16,-,TGCGCCAGCAGCTTGACCGAGGGTGAAGGCGTGAGAACCCAGTACTTC,CASSLTEGEGVRTQYF
TRBJ2-6,-,TRBV6-1,15,-,TGTGCCAGCAGGACAGGAGGATCTGGGGCCAACGTCCTGACTTTC,CASRTGGSGANVLTF
TRBJ1-4,-,TRBV7-8,15,-,TGTGCCAGCAGCCCAATGGGGCAGGGCTCTGAAAAACTGTTTTTT,CASSPMGQGSEKLFF
TRBJ2-1,-,TRBV12-5,13,TRBD1,TGTGCTAGTGCCTTAGACAGGGTGCCTCTACAGTTCTTC,CASALDRVPLQFF
TRBJ2-7,-,TRBV29-1,12,-,TGCAGCGGTCGGACAGACTCCTACGAGCAGTACTTC,CSGRTDSYEQYF
TRBJ2-1,-,TRBV6-1,15,TRBD2,TGTGCCAGCAGTGTTACTAGCGGGAAGTCCAATGAGCAGTTCTTC,CASSVTSGKSNEQFF
TRBJ2-1,-,TRBV9,14,-,TGTGCCAGCAGCGCCGCCGGGGCCTACAATGAGCAGTTCTTC,CASSAAGAYNEQFF
TRBJ2-7,few,TRBV27,15,TRBD1,TGTGCCAGCAGAACCCTGGGACAGGATTCCTACGAGCAGTACTTC,CASRTLGQDSYEQYF
TRBJ2-2,-,TRBV5-4,15,-,TGTGCCAGCAGCTTGGACAGCAGTGTACGCGGGGAGCTGTTTTTT,CASSLDSSVRGELFF
TRBJ2-5,-,TRBV19,16,TRBD2,TGTGCCAGTAGTACCAGCTACCGGGGGGGTACAGAGACCCAGTACTTC,CASSTSYRGGTETQYF
TRBJ2-5,-,TRBV6-5,12,-,TGTGCCAGCAGGGGGCCTAAAGAGACCCAGTACTTC,CASRGPKETQYF
TRBJ2-7,-,TRBV27,15,-,TGTGCCAGCAGTTTAAGGTTCCAGGGGCCCTACGAGCAGTACTTC,CASSLRFQGPYEQYF
TRBJ1-5,-,TRBV19,14,-,TGTGCCAGTAATCCCCGGGGAGGGAATCAGCCCCAGCATTTT,CASNPRGGNQPQHF
TRBJ2-1,-,TRBV9,14,TRBD2,TGTGCCAGCAGCGGGACTAGCGGGAATGCTGAGCAGTTCTTC,CASSGTSGNAEQFF
TRBJ2-1,-,TRBV7-2,15,-,TGTGCCAGCAGTGCTGACGCGAGCTCCTACAATGAGCAGTTCTTC,CASSADASSYNEQFF
TRBJ2-2,-,TRBV7-3,18,TRBD1,TGTGCCAGCAGCTTAGCGCCCCGAGGACAGGGGGCTACCGGGGAGCTGTTTTTT,CASSLAPRGQGATGELFF
TRBJ1-5,-,TRBV4-2,17,-,TGTGCCAGCAGCCCAGTTCAGGGAGGCAGTAGCAATCAGCCCCAGCATTTT,CASSPVQGGSSNQPQHF
TRBJ1-2,-,TRBV11-2,16,-,TGTGCCAGCAGCCAACTGGGGGCAAACCGACAATATGGCTACACCTTC,CASSQLGANRQYGYTF
TRBJ1-1,-,TRBV29-1,12,-,TGCAGCGTTGATACAGGGTTTACTGAAGCTTTCTTT,CSVDTGFTEAFF
TRBJ2-7,-,TRBV4-2,15,TRBD2,TGTGCCAGCAGCCAAATGGCTAGCGGGAGTTACGAGCAGTACTTC,CASSQMASGSYEQYF
TRBJ2-5,-,TRBV7-7,14,-,TGTGCTAGCAGTGCTCTCAAAGGGAGCGAGACCCAGTACTTC,CASSALKGSETQYF
TRBJ2-7,-,TRBV4-3,16,TRBD2,TGCGCCAGCAGCGACGTAGGCGGGAGGTCCCCTAACGAGCAGTACTTC,CASSDVGGRSPNEQYF
TRBJ2-1,-,TRBV18,15,-,TGTGCCAGCTCACCCTCGCAGGGGGGACACAATGAGCAGTTCTTC,CASSPSQGGHNEQFF
TRBJ2-4,-,TRBV19,13,TRBD1,TGTGCCAGTAGGGGACAGGGTCCTGTGGGCCAGTACTTC,CASRGQGPVGQYF
TRBJ2-3,-,TRBV7-9,14,-,TGTGCCAGCAGCTTCTTGGGGGGCACAGATACGCAGTATTTT,CASSFLGGTDTQYF
TRBJ2-2,few,TRBV29-1,12,TRBD1,TGCAGCGCCGGGACAGAAACCGGGGAGCTGTTTTTT,CSAGTETGELFF
TRBJ2-1,-,TRBV7-2,14,-,TGTGCCAGCAGCTTGGAGTACTCATACAATGAGCAGTTCTTC,CASSLEYSYNEQFF
TRBJ1-4,-,TRBV29-1,14,-,TGCAGCGTTGAGCTCAGCCACTCAGATGAAAAACTGTTTTTT,CSVELSHSDEKLFF